This is a list of T cell receptor beta chains from one sample in a study of long-term antiretroviral therapy in people with HIV. Some clones are missing from TCRdb's copy, which holds only in-frame ones; the method was immunoSEQ multiplex PCR. The table includes some 13,000 clones, about 80% detected once. Sample: unsorted PBMCs, taken 3.2 years before starting antiretroviral therapy. The receptors derive from a man aged 40-50 years with HIV. CDR3s include the opening cysteine and the closing phenylalanine or tryptophan. A D gene is named only where the DNA matches it firmly. Clone size, where shown, is once, few, many, or a class for clones that have expanded.

v_gene	d_gene	abundance	j_gene	CDR3nt	CDR3aa
TRBV4-1	.	.	TRBJ1-5	TGCGCCAGCAGCCAAGATGTAGGGCAGCCCCAGCATTTT	CASSQDVGQPQHF
TRBV5-1	TRBD1	few	TRBJ1-2	TGCGCCAGCAGCCCGTTAGGGACAGCCCCTAACTATGGCTACACCTTC	CASSPLGTAPNYGYTF
TRBV29-1	.	.	TRBJ1-4	TGCAGCGTCAGGGGAGTAGGCAGGGAAAAACTGTTTTTT	CSVRGVGREKLFF
TRBV10-3	.	.	TRBJ1-1	TGTGCCATCAGTGAGTTACAGGGTAACACTGAAGCTTTCTTT	CAISELQGNTEAFF
TRBV2	.	.	TRBJ1-3	TGTGCCAGCAGTGAACGTAAACCTGGAAACACCATATATTTT	CASSERKPGNTIYF
TRBV29-1	TRBD2	.	TRBJ2-7	TGCAGCGTTGAAGGGGGGGAGGGGACGAGCTACGAGCAGTACTTC	CSVEGGEGTSYEQYF
TRBV7-9	TRBD1	.	TRBJ2-7	TGTGCCAGCAGCTTAATGACAGGGGGCATCCAGGAGCAGTACTTC	CASSLMTGGIQEQYF
TRBV16	TRBD1	.	TRBJ1-4	TGTGCCAGCAGCCAATCGCAGGGGGTTGAAAAACTGTTTTTT	CASSQSQGVEKLFF
TRBV4-2	.	few	TRBJ2-7	TGTGCCAGCAGCCAAGAACTAGGGGGGGTGACCTACGAGCAGTACTTC	CASSQELGGVTYEQYF
TRBV5-4	.	.	TRBJ2-3	TGTGCCAGCAGCGGCAGGGAGCGCACAGATACGCAGTATTTT	CASSGRERTDTQYF
TRBV7-9	TRBD1	.	TRBJ1-2	TGTGCCAGCAGCTTAACAGGGGGCACTGGCTACACCTTC	CASSLTGGTGYTF
TRBV28	.	.	TRBJ2-7	TGTGCCAGCAGTCCGGCAGGAGGGCTGGCCTACGAGCAGTACTTC	CASSPAGGLAYEQYF
TRBV11-2	.	.	TRBJ1-1	TGTGCCAGCAGCTCTCACGGGGGGCGCGGCACTGAAGCTTTCTTT	CASSSHGGRGTEAFF
TRBV5-1	.	.	TRBJ2-7	TGCGCCAGCAGCTTAGGCTACGAGCAGTACTTC	CASSLGYEQYF
TRBV5-1	.	.	TRBJ2-2	TGCGCCAGCAGCTTGGGACAGGCAGGGTCCGGGGAGCTGTTTTTT	CASSLGQAGSGELFF
TRBV11-2	TRBD1	few	TRBJ2-7	TGTGCCAGCAGCTTCGGGGACAGGGGCTCCTACGAGCAGTACTTC	CASSFGDRGSYEQYF
TRBV19	.	.	TRBJ1-2	TGTGCCAGTAGCATCGCTGGGGTACCCGGCTACACCTTC	CASSIAGVPGYTF
TRBV30	.	.	TRBJ1-5	TGTGCCTGGAGCCCCGCCGGGACCTGGAATCAACAATCAGCCCCAGCATTT	CAWSPAGTWNQQSAPAF
TRBV30	TRBD1	.	TRBJ2-4	TGTGCCTGGCAACCGGGACAGGGTGAGGTAGCCAAAAACATTCAGTACTTC	CAWQPGQGEVAKNIQYF
TRBV10-3	.	.	TRBJ1-2	TGTGCCATCAGTGAACCTTATGACTCCGAGTATGGCTACACCTTC	CAISEPYDSEYGYTF
TRBV2	TRBD1	few	TRBJ2-7	TGTGCCAGCGCCCCACCGGGACAGGCTATCTACGAGCAGTACTTC	CASAPPGQAIYEQYF
TRBV18	.	.	TRBJ1-5	TGTGCCAGCTCCAAAAGTCCCCCAAACCCTAATAGCAATCAGCCCCAGCATTTT	CASSKSPPNPNSNQPQHF
TRBV6-1	.	.	TRBJ1-1	TGTGCCAGCAGTGAGGGCCGCCCAGTGGCTGAAGCTTTCTTT	CASSEGRPVAEAFF
TRBV7-9	.	.	TRBJ2-7	TGTGCCAGCAGCTTGGGGACGTACGAGCAGTACTTC	CASSLGTYEQYF
TRBV15	TRBD1	.	TRBJ1-1	TGTGCCACCAGCCTACGATGGACAGGGTGGCAGGGCACTGAAGCTTTCTTT	CATSLRWTGWQGTEAFF
TRBV11-2	TRBD2	once	TRBJ2-1	TGTGCCAGCAGACCTCCGGGACTAGAGAGTGAGCAGTTCTTC	CASRPPGLESEQFF
TRBV30	.	.	TRBJ1-1	TGTGCCTGGAGGCAGGGGCGGAACACTGAAGCTTTCTTT	CAWRQGRNTEAFF
TRBV5-6	.	.	TRBJ2-7	TGTGCCAGCAGCTTCCCCGACAGCCCTCAGTACTTC	CASSFPDSPQYF
TRBV2	.	.	TRBJ1-5	TGTGCCAGCAGTGAAAGGGGCCTCGGCAATCAGCCCCAGCATTTT	CASSERGLGNQPQHF
TRBV5-1	.	.	TRBJ2-3	TGCGCCAGCAGCTTGGTACCCACAGATACGCAGTATTTT	CASSLVPTDTQYF
TRBV4-1	TRBD2	.	TRBJ2-7	TGCGCCAGCAGCCAGAGGGAGGGGCTATCCTACGAGCAGTACTTC	CASSQREGLSYEQYF
TRBV10-3	.	.	TRBJ2-7	TGTGCCAGCCGCTTAATTCCGGACTTTTCCGAGCAGTACTTC	CASRLIPDFSEQYF
TRBV25-1	TRBD2	.	TRBJ2-3	TGTGCCAGCAGCCGGACTAGCGGGGGGGTCACAGATACGCAGTATTTT	CASSRTSGGVTDTQYF
TRBV14	.	.	TRBJ2-1	TGTGCCAGCAGCCAGGGCAGGCTGGGGGTTGAGCAGTTCTTC	CASSQGRLGVEQFF
TRBV10-1	.	.	TRBJ2-1	TGCGCCAGCAGTGAAGGTAGGAATGAGCAGTTCTTC	CASSEGRNEQFF
TRBV20-1	.	.	TRBJ1-1	TGCAGAGGGGCCTTGGGCACTGAAGCTTTCTTT	CRGALGTEAFF
TRBV6-5	.	.	TRBJ2-3	TGTGCCAGCACCGTACCTGGAGGGGGTACGCAGTATTTT	CASTVPGGGTQYF
TRBV10-2	TRBD1	.	TRBJ2-7	TGCGCCAGCAGTGGGACAGGGGTCGGCGAGCAGTACTTC	CASSGTGVGEQYF
TRBV10-3	.	.	TRBJ2-5	TGTGCCATCAGTGACTCCTCCGGGGGGAGGGGGTTAGAGACCCAGTACTTC	CAISDSSGGRGLETQYF
TRBV19	TRBD2	.	TRBJ2-1	TGTGCCACCCGACTAGCGGGGGGGCCTATCGATGAGCAGTTCTTC	CATRLAGGPIDEQFF
TRBV11-2	.	.	TRBJ1-2	TGTGCCAGCAGCTCCCTCCGGGATACGACCTATGGCTACACCTTC	CASSSLRDTTYGYTF
TRBV5-6	.	.	TRBJ2-7	TGTGCCAGCAGCTGGACTGAGGGGGACGAGCAGTACTTC	CASSWTEGDEQYF
TRBV6-6	.	.	TRBJ2-1	TGTGCCAGCAGTAACGGGGGCTATGAGCAGTTCTTC	CASSNGGYEQFF
TRBV19	TRBD1	.	TRBJ1-6	TGTGCCAGTAGTACCAACAGGGGTTCACCCCTCCACTTT	CASSTNRGSPLHF
TRBV11-2	.	.	TRBJ2-7	TGTGCCAGCAGCTTAGCCACAGGTCCTTTTTACGAGCAGTACTTC	CASSLATGPFYEQYF
TRBV5-1	TRBD2	.	TRBJ2-3	TGCGCCAGCAGCTTGGAACTAGCGGGGGGGACGCAGTATTTT	CASSLELAGGTQYF
TRBV6-4	.	.	TRBJ2-2	TGTGCCAGCAAGGCAGCGCTCACCGGGGAGCTGTTTTTT	CASKAALTGELFF
TRBV2	TRBD2	.	TRBJ2-3	TGTGCCAGCAGTGAAGTTCAGCGGGGGCCTAGCACAGATACGCAGTATTTT	CASSEVQRGPSTDTQYF
TRBV7-3	.	.	TRBJ2-1	TGTGCCAGCAGCTTAAGTCCAGGGATATACAATGAGCAGTTCTTC	CASSLSPGIYNEQFF
TRBV11-3	.	.	TRBJ2-1	TGTGCCAGCAGCTTAAAAGATCATGAGCAGTTCTTC	CASSLKDHEQFF
TRBV6-5	.	.	TRBJ1-2	TGTGCCAGCAGCCGGCAAGAAGATGGCTACACCTTC	CASSRQEDGYTF
TRBV4-1	TRBD1	.	TRBJ1-4	TGCGCCAGCGCACAGGGGGCGGGTAGAACTAATGAAAAACTGTTTTTT	CASAQGAGRTNEKLFF
TRBV6-1	.	.	TRBJ1-5	TGTGCCAGCAGTGGAGAAGGGATGGGTCAGCCCCAGCATTTT	CASSGEGMGQPQHF
TRBV6-1	TRBD2	.	TRBJ2-3	TGTGCCTCGCGTTCGGGCGGGGGAGGGGCAGATACGCAGTATTTT	CASRSGGGGADTQYF